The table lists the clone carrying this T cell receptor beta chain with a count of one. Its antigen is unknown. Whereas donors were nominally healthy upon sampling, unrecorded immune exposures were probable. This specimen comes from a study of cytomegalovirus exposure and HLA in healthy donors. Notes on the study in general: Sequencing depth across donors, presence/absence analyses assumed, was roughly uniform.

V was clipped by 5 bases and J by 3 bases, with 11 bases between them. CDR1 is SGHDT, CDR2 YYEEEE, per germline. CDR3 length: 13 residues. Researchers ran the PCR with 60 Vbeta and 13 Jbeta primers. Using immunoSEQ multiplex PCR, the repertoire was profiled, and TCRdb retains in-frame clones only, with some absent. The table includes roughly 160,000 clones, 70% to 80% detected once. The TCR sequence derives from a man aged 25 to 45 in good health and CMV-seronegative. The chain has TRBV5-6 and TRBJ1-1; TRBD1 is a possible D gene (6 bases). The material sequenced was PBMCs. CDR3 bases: TGTGCCAGCAGTTCGGACAGACACACTGAAGCTTTCTTT. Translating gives CASSSDRHTEAFF.